This TCR beta chain was profiled in a study of PD-1 blockade in classical Hodgkin lymphoma. Brentuximab vedotin exposure varied, and every patient relapsed after autologous stem cell transplantation. This clone was counted a few times. Antigen: not known. Broader study findings: Baseline TCR diversity was reportedly lower in newly diagnosed patients than healthy donors.

The protocol was immunoSEQ multiplex PCR, while the TCRdb copy is restricted to in-frame clones and leaves out a portion. There are fewer than 30,000 clones in the sample; around four fifths occur only once, and about 32% lies in the top ten. Material: peripheral blood mononuclear cells (PBMCs), obtained before the second cycle of nivolumab. The sequence was obtained from a human donor with classical Hodgkin lymphoma.

The chain's CDR3 is CAWSVPYGTEAFF. The CDR3 DNA reads as TGTGCCTGGAGTGTACCCTACGGGACTGAAGCTTTCTTT. The chain couples TRBV30 to TRBJ1-1; D ambiguous. Germline CDR1 is GTSNPN and CDR2 is SVGIG (reference sequence). Trimming cost V 0 bases and J 5 bases, with 10 bases left between them. There are 13 residues in the CDR3.